A selection of T cell receptor beta chains follows, all from one sample in a study of OX40 agonist ivuxolimab in advanced cancers. Assay: immunoSEQ multiplex PCR; the TCRdb copy retains only in-frame clones and omits some. This table holds 55,000 to 90,000 clones, approximately 78% found once. Sequencing was performed on CD4+ or CD8+ T cells sorted from blood, taken in a trial of the OX40 agonist ivuxolimab. The source of these receptors is an adult with an advanced solid tumor such as melanoma, head and neck, liver or kidney cancer. The CDR3 runs from the conserved cysteine through the conserved F or W. Each record gives: J gene, V gene, clone size, D gene, CDR3 protein, CDR3 DNA. D genes are given only for firm matches. Expanded clones are given a class, and other clones once, few, many or no size at all.

>TRBJ2-7|TRBV7-6|once|NA
CASSPQDGYEQYF
TGTGCCAGCAGCCCACAGGACGGTTACGAGCAGTACTTC
>TRBJ1-6|TRBV2|NA|NA
CASRGTNSPLHF
TGTGCCAGCAGGGGGACAAATTCACCCCTCCACTTT
>TRBJ2-2|TRBV7-2|NA|TRBD2
CASSLELAGVTGELFF
TGTGCCAGCAGCTTAGAGTTAGCGGGGGTTACCGGGGAACTGTTTTTT
>TRBJ2-7|TRBV28|NA|NA
CASRPPDSSSYEQYF
TGTGCCTCCCGACCGCCGGATTCGAGCTCCTACGAGCAGTACTTC
>TRBJ2-2|TRBV29-1|once|TRBD1
CSVGWTGGNGELFF
TGCAGCGTTGGCTGGACAGGGGGAAACGGGGAGCTGTTTTTT
>TRBJ2-5|TRBV28|NA|TRBD2
CASSPTRLAGVGETQYF
TGTGCCAGCAGTCCAACCCGACTAGCGGGGGTTGGGGAGACCCAGTACTTC
>TRBJ1-5|TRBV7-9|NA|NA
CASSLGDRRSQHF
TGTGCCAGCAGCTTGGGGGACCGGCGGTCCCAGCATTTT
>TRBJ1-1|TRBV10-3|NA|NA
CATVPAKNTEAFF
TGTGCCACCGTACCGGCCAAGAACACTGAAGCTTTCTTT
>TRBJ1-1|TRBV5-5|NA|NA
CASSLDVGGGSLAEAFF
TGTGCCAGCAGCTTGGACGTCGGTGGGGGGAGTCTTGCTGAAGCTTTCTTT
>TRBJ2-1|TRBV5-6|NA|TRBD1
CASSRYVRQGFEYEQFF
TGTGCCAGCAGCCGATACGTTCGACAGGGGTTTGAGTATGAGCAGTTCTTC
>TRBJ2-2|TRBV27|once|NA
CASRTIDTGELFF
TGTGCCAGCAGGACAATCGACACCGGGGAGCTGTTTTTT
>TRBJ1-1|TRBV6-1|NA|NA
CASNPVGTEAFF
TGTGCCAGCAACCCCGTCGGAACTGAAGCTTTCTTT
>TRBJ1-6|TRBV25-1|NA|NA
CASSESQGINSPLHF
TGTGCCAGCAGTGAAAGTCAAGGGATAAATTCACCCCTCCACTTT
>TRBJ2-3|TRBV6-5|NA|TRBD2
CASRVGGADPDTQYF
TGTGCCAGCCGCGTCGGGGGGGCCGATCCAGATACGCAGTATTTT
>TRBJ1-6|TRBV5-1|NA|TRBD1
CASSPDDRDSPLHF
TGCGCCAGCAGCCCGGACGACAGGGATTCACCCCTCCACTTT
>TRBJ2-4|TRBV18|NA|NA
CASSPFVSGFENIQYF
TGTGCCAGCTCACCATTTGTCTCAGGGTTCGAAAACATTCAGTACTTC
>TRBJ1-2|TRBV6-5|NA|TRBD1
CASSLSATGRGGYTF
TGTGCCAGCAGTCTATCCGCGACAGGGCGTGGGGGCTACACCTTC
>TRBJ1-4|TRBV5-1|once|NA
CASSRSWGGATNEKLFF
TGCGCCAGCAGCCGGTCCTGGGGAGGAGCAACTAATGAAAAACTGTTTTTT
>TRBJ2-3|TRBV30|once|TRBD2
CAWSLGLAGRTHTQYF
TGTGCCTGGAGTTTGGGACTAGCGGGACGGACGCATACGCAGTATTTT
>TRBJ2-7|TRBV6-1|NA|NA
CASSERAPRREQYF
TGTGCCAGCAGTGAAAGGGCTCCACGACGCGAGCAGTACTTC
>TRBJ2-2|TRBV29-1|NA|NA
CSVSQNGVGTGTGELFF
TGCAGCGTTTCCCAGAATGGCGTCGGGACGGGGACCGGGGAGCTGTTTTTT
>TRBJ1-6|TRBV28|NA|NA
CASSVSGGFLSLHF
TGTGCCAGCAGCGTATCGGGGGGATTTTTGTCCCTCCACTTT
>TRBJ1-4|TRBV4-1|NA|NA
CASSQGEQGRTNEKLFF
TGCGCCAGCAGCCAGGGAGAACAGGGACGGACTAATGAAAAACTGTTTTTT
>TRBJ2-2|TRBV5-1|NA|NA
CASNRDSGELFF
TGCGCCAGCAATAGGGACTCCGGGGAGCTGTTTTTT
>TRBJ1-5|TRBV6-1|NA|NA
CASSDRGNQPQHF
TGTGCCAGCAGTGATCGGGGCAATCAGCCCCAGCATTTT
>TRBJ1-3|TRBV28|NA|NA
CASSLSYLSSGNTIYF
TGTGCCAGCAGTTTAAGTTACCTAAGCTCTGGAAACACCATATATTTT
>TRBJ1-2|TRBV7-8|NA|TRBD1
CASRRDRLYGYTF
TGTGCCAGCCGCCGGGACAGACTCTATGGCTACACCTTC
>TRBJ1-2|TRBV4-2|once|TRBD1
CASSQEVTGGNYGYTF
TGTGCCAGCAGCCAAGAAGTGACAGGGGGGAACTATGGCTACACCTTC
>TRBJ1-2|TRBV28|NA|NA
CASMRSDLVIGYTF
TGTGCCAGCATGCGGAGCGACCTTGTTATTGGCTACACCTTC
>TRBJ1-6|TRBV7-9|NA|NA
CASEVLSNSPLHF
TGTGCCAGCGAAGTCCTATCAAATTCACCCCTCCACTTT
>TRBJ1-2|TRBV6-5|NA|NA
CASSFPDSSGYTF
TGTGCCAGCAGTTTCCCGGACAGCAGTGGCTACACCTTC
>TRBJ1-5|TRBV28|once|NA
CASSLLGVSSNQPQHF
TGTGCCAGCAGTTTGTTGGGGGTGTCAAGCAATCAGCCCCAGCATTTT
>TRBJ1-2|TRBV7-9|NA|TRBD1
CASSLALGTGGGYTF
TGTGCCAGCAGCTTGGCCCTTGGGACAGGGGGTGGCTACACCTTC
>TRBJ1-2|TRBV30|NA|NA
CALRSHSLGYTF
TGTGCCTTACGGTCACATAGCCTTGGCTACACCTTC
>TRBJ2-1|TRBV28|NA|TRBD2
CASSGSGAAYNEQFF
TGTGCCAGCAGCGGTAGCGGGGCCGCCTACAATGAGCAGTTCTTC
>TRBJ1-3|TRBV6-1|NA|NA
CASKSRDLGNTIYF
TGTGCCAGCAAGAGCAGAGACCTCGGAAACACCATATATTTT
>TRBJ2-3|TRBV2|few|TRBD2
CASSEEAGGLTDTQYF
TGTGCCAGCAGTGAAGAAGCGGGGGGCCTCACAGATACGCAGTATTTT
>TRBJ2-3|TRBV9|NA|TRBD2
CASSPRGAGGPLITDTQYF
TGTGCCAGCAGCCCCCGCGGAGCGGGGGGACCCCTGATCACAGATACGCAGTATTTT
>TRBJ2-2|TRBV5-1|few|TRBD1
CASSLTGTGVAGELFF
TGCGCCAGCAGCTTGACCGGGACAGGGGTGGCCGGGGAGCTGTTTTTT
>TRBJ1-2|TRBV6-5|NA|NA
CASSLDSDTNYGYTF
TGTGCCAGCAGTTTGGACAGTGATACTAACTATGGCTACACCTTC
>TRBJ1-1|TRBV7-9|NA|TRBD1
CASSLLGTVYTEAFF
TGTGCCAGCAGCTTACTCGGGACAGTTTACACTGAAGCTTTCTTT
>TRBJ1-1|TRBV28|NA|NA
CASKGVGNTEAFF
TGTGCCAGCAAGGGGGTGGGGAACACTGAAGCTTTCTTT
>TRBJ2-5|TRBV5-1|NA|TRBD2
CASSLGLAGVRTQYF
TGCGCCAGCAGCTTGGGCCTAGCGGGGGTCCGGACCCAGTACTTC
>TRBJ2-5|TRBV6-1|NA|NA
CASSEAAGRSRETQYF
TGTGCCAGCAGTGAAGCAGCTGGAAGGAGCCGAGAGACCCAGTACTTC
>TRBJ2-1|TRBV18|NA|TRBD1
CASSLTGEGHNEQFF
TGTGCCAGCTCACTAACAGGGGAAGGCCACAATGAGCAGTTCTTC
>TRBJ2-1|TRBV7-9|NA|TRBD1
CASSLRRQGIEQFF
TGTGCCAGCAGCTTAAGGCGACAGGGGATTGAGCAGTTCTTC
>TRBJ1-3|TRBV19|NA|NA
CASSGQQDVYSGNTIYF
TGTGCCAGTAGTGGCCAACAGGACGTTTACTCTGGAAACACCATATATTTT
>TRBJ1-3|TRBV4-1|NA|NA
CASSQGFIAGTGNTIYF
TGCGCCAGCAGCCAAGGGTTTATCGCAGGCACTGGAAACACCATATATTTT
>TRBJ1-4|TRBV6-5|NA|NA
CASTKRGGNEKLFF
TGTGCCAGCACCAAAAGGGGGGGTAATGAAAAACTGTTTTTT
>TRBJ2-3|TRBV9|few|NA
CASSEGLDTDTQYF
TGTGCCAGCAGCGAAGGACTGGACACAGATACGCAGTATTTT
>TRBJ2-5|TRBV19|NA|NA
CASSTFGGQGETQYF
TGTGCCAGTAGTACCTTTGGGGGGCAGGGGGAGACCCAGTACTTC
>TRBJ1-1|TRBV7-8|few|TRBD1
CASGTRTGHTEAFF
TGTGCCAGCGGCACCCGGACAGGACACACTGAAGCTTTCTTT
>TRBJ1-1|TRBV6-5|NA|NA
CASRTGGASFTEAFF
TGTGCCAGCAGGACGGGAGGGGCGTCGTTCACTGAAGCTTTCTTT
>TRBJ2-3|TRBV4-1|few|TRBD1
CASSLRDRSTDTQYF
TGCGCCAGCAGCCTCCGGGACAGGAGCACAGATACGCAGTATTTT
>TRBJ2-5|TRBV18|NA|TRBD1
CASSPQGAGGKETQYF
TGTGCCAGCTCACCCCAGGGGGCAGGGGGAAAAGAGACCCAGTACTTC
>TRBJ2-3|TRBV6-6|NA|NA
CASNPDYGTDTQYF
TGTGCCAGCAATCCGGACTATGGGACAGATACGCAGTATTTT